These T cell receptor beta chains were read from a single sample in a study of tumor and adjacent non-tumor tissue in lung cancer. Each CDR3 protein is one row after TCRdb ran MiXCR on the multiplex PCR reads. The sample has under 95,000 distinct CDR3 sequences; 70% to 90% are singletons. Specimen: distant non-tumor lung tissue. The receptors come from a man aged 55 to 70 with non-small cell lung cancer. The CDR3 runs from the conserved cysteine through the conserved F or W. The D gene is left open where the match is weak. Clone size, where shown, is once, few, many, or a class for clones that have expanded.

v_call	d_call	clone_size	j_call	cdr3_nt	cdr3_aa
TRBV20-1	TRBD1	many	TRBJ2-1	TGCAGTGCCCCTCCCGTAGGACAGGGGGCTTCGCGTGAGCAGTTCTTC	CSAPPVGQGASREQFF
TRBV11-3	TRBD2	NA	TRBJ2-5	TGTGCCAGCAGCATCGGACTAGCGGGGGGGGAGGCCCAGTACTTC	CASSIGLAGGEAQYF
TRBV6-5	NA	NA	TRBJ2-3	TGTACCTGCAGCGCAGGCACAGATACGCAATATTTT	CTCSAGTDTQYF
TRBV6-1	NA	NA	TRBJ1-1	TGTATCAACAGGTCGGGACATCTAAACACTGAAGCTTTCTTT	CINRSGHLNTEAFF
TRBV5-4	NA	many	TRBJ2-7	TGTGCCAGCAGCTTGGGCCAGAATCGTGCCTACGAGCAGTACTTC	CASSLGQNRAYEQYF
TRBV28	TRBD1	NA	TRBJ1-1	TGTGCCAGCAGTTTAGGGGGGGGACAGGGGGCGGCCACTGAAGCTTTCTTT	CASSLGGGQGAATEAFF
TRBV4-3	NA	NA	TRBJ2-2	TGTGCCAGCAGCCAAGAATTCAAAACGAACACCGGGGAGCTGTTTTTT	CASSQEFKTNTGELFF
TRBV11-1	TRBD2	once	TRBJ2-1	TGTGCCAGCAGCGAATCTTATAGCGGGGGGGCCTACTATGAGCACTTCTTC	CASSESYSGGAYYEHFF
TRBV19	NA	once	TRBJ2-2	TGTGCCAGTAGTGGAACAGGGACGAACACTGGGGAGCTGTTTTTT	CASSGTGTNTGELFF
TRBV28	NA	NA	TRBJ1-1	TGTGCCAGCAGGTGGACCCGGGGGACTACGAACACTGAAGCTTTCTTT	CASRWTRGTTNTEAFF
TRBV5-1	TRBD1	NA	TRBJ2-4	TGCGCCAGCAACTCCGGGACAGGGGATGACATTCAGTACTTC	CASNSGTGDDIQYF
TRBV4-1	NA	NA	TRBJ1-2	TGCGCCAGCGGCCAAGTACGGGAGGGTAACTATGGCTACCCCTTC	CASGQVREGNYGYPF
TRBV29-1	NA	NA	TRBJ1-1	TGCAACGCCGCCTGGGGAGGTGCCACTGAAGCTTTCTTT	CNAAWGGATEAFF
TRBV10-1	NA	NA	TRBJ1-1	TGCGTCAGCAGTGAGTCCATAAACACTGAAGCTTTCTTT	CVSSESINTEAFF
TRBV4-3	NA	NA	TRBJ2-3	TGCGCCGGCAGCCAGGATAGAGCGGGCATCACAGATACGCAGTATTTT	CAGSQDRAGITDTQYF
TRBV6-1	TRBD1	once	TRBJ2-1	TGTGCCAGCGACGCCCGGACGGGGACAGACTACGAGCAGTTCTTC	CASDARTGTDYEQFF
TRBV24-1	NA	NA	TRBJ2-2	TGTGTCACCAGCCCCGCAACCACACAGAGGACCGGGGAGCTGTTTTTT	CVTSPATTQRTGELFF
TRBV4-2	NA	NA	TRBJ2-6	TGTGCCAGCAGCCAAGACTTGAGTTATGGGGTAAACGTCCTGACTTTC	CASSQDLSYGVNVLTF
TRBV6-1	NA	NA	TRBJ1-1	TGTGCCAACAGTGAAGACAGAGGCGACACTGAAACTTTCTTT	CANSEDRGDTETFF
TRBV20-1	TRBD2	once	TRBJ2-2	TGCAGTGGTAGGGGGACTAGCGTGGGAGACACCGGGGAACTGTTTTTT	CSGRGTSVGDTGELFF
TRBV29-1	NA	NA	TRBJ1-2	TGTAGCGTCGCGTCGAGGGGGGCGGGCTACACCTTC	CSVASRGAGYTF
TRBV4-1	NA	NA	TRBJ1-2	TGCGCCAGTAGCCCGGACAGCTCTTCTTTCGGCTACACCTTC	CASSPDSSSFGYTF
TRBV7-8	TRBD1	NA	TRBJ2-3	TGTGCCAGCGGGGACAGAAACCAGGATGGGAATACGCAGTATTTT	CASGDRNQDGNTQYF
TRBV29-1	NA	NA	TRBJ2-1	TGCAGCGTTGAAGGGAATCGGGAGAGCTCCTACAATGAGCAGTTCTTC	CSVEGNRESSYNEQFF
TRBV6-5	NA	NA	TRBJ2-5	TGTGCCGGTAGGAGGGACAACGTCCAAGAGACCCAGTACTTC	CAGRRDNVQETQYF
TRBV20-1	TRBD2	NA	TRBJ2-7	TGCACTGCTAGCTTCCCCATCGGGAGGTATGAGCAGTACTTC	CTASFPIGRYEQYF
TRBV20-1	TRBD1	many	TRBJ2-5	TGCAGTGCGAAAATCCCCCAGGGGGTAACCCAAGAGACCCAGTACTTC	CSAKIPQGVTQETQYF
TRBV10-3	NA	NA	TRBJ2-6	TGTGCCATCAGTGAGTCGGAGGAGAAGAACATCCTGACTTTC	CAISESEEKNILTF
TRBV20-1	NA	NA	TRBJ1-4	TGCAGTGTTAGAAATGGGGCAACTAATGGAAAACTGTTTTTT	CSVRNGATNGKLFF
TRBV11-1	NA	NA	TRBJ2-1	TGTACCAGCGGCGTTTACGGGACCGGCGATGAGCAGTTCTTC	CTSGVYGTGDEQFF
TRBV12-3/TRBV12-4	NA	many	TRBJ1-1	TGTGCCAGCAGTTTTGGGGCGAACACTGAAGCTTTCTTT	CASSFGANTEAFF
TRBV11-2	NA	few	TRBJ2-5	TGTGCTAGCAGCTTAACAATGGGGGGGCCAAAGGAGACCCAGTACTTC	CASSLTMGGPKETQYF
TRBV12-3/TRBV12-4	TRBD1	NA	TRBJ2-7	TGTACCAGCGGGACCCGGACAGGGGCTAACGAGCAGTACTTC	CTSGTRTGANEQYF
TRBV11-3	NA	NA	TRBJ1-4	TGTGCCAGCAGCCCATCGGTACAAGGGATCACTAATGAAAAACTGTTTTTT	CASSPSVQGITNEKLFF
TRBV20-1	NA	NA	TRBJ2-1	TGCTGTGATAGAGGGCTCAATTCCTACAATGAGCAGTTCTTC	CCDRGLNSYNEQFF
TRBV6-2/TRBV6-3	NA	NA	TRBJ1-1	TGTGCCAGCAGTTACCCCTACTGGGACACTGAAGCCTTCTTT	CASSYPYWDTEAFF
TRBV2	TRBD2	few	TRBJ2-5	TGTGCCAGCCGCATCTCCGGGACTAGTGAGACCCAGTACTTC	CASRISGTSETQYF
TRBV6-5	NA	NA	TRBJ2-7	TGTGCCAGCAGTTACACGTCGACAGGTGACTCCTACGAGCAGTACTTC	CASSYTSTGDSYEQYF
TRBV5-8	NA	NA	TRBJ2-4	TGTGCCAGCAGCATCCAGGGTCTAGCCCAAAACATTCAGTACTTC	CASSIQGLAQNIQYF
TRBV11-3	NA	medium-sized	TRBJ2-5	TGTGCCAGCAGCCAAAAAGAGACCCAGTACTTC	CASSQKETQYF